These T cell receptor beta chains were read from a single sample in a study of STAT5B mutations in CD4+ large granular lymphocyte leukemia. Measured with immunoSEQ multiplex PCR; TCRdb has only the in-frame clones, and not every one. The repertoire holds about 30,000 clones, around 70% seen once, with roughly 0.47% in the top ten. The sequenced sample consisted of CD4+ T cells from blood buffy coats. These receptors came from a human donor in good health. CDR3s include the opening cysteine and the closing phenylalanine or tryptophan. D genes are given only for firm matches. Rows give clone size only sometimes, using once, few, many, or a class for an expanded clone.

D gene,V gene,J gene,clone size,CDR3 protein,CDR3 DNA
.,TRBV9,TRBJ2-2,.,CASSVAPGAENTGELFF,TGTGCCAGCAGCGTAGCCCCGGGGGCCGAGAACACCGGGGAGCTGTTTTTT
.,TRBV19,TRBJ1-4,.,CASSSGGDEKLFF,TGTGCCAGTAGTTCGGGAGGAGACGAAAAACTGTTTTTT
.,TRBV7-9,TRBJ2-3,.,CASSPNLFGGATDTQYF,TGTGCCAGCAGCCCAAACCTCTTTGGGGGGGCTACAGATACGCAGTATTTT
TRBD2,TRBV7-3,TRBJ2-6,few,CASSLTSGGGAGANVLTF,TGTGCCAGCAGCTTAACTAGCGGGGGAGGCGCTGGGGCCAACGTCCTGACTTTC
TRBD1,TRBV5-6,TRBJ1-2,.,CASSSSGQGAWGYTF,TGTGCCAGCAGCTCCTCCGGGCAGGGGGCCTGGGGCTACACCTTC
TRBD1,TRBV28,TRBJ1-1,.,CASSSGTAGSMNTEAFF,TGTGCCAGCAGTTCCGGGACAGCAGGCTCCATGAACACTGAAGCTTTCTTT
TRBD1,TRBV9,TRBJ1-1,.,CASSGGAPGGNTEAFF,TGTGCCAGCAGCGGAGGGGCTCCAGGGGGGAACACTGAAGCTTTCTTT
TRBD1,TRBV27,TRBJ1-1,.,CASSSLLIPGQKNTEAFF,TGTGCCAGCAGTTCCCTGTTGATACCGGGACAGAAGAACACTGAAGCTTTCTTT
TRBD1,TRBV5-1,TRBJ2-7,.,CASSLATGGLGGGSYEQYF,TGCGCCAGCAGCTTGGCGACAGGGGGCTTAGGCGGGGGGAGCTACGAGCAGTACTTC
.,TRBV28,TRBJ1-5,.,CASSLPGGNQPQHF,TGTGCCAGCAGTTTACCGGGGGGCAATCAGCCCCAGCATTTT
.,TRBV18,TRBJ2-1,.,CASSPLRQPSYNEQFF,TGTGCCAGCTCCCCTCTAAGACAGCCGTCCTACAATGAGCAGTTCTTC
TRBD2,TRBV5-1,TRBJ2-1,.,CASSFRGGSYNEQFF,TGCGCCAGCAGCTTTCGCGGGGGGAGTTACAATGAGCAGTTCTTC
.,TRBV4-1,TRBJ2-7,.,CASSQDRGDAGYEQYF,TGCGCCAGCAGCCAAGATAGAGGGGATGCGGGGTACGAGCAGTACTTC
TRBD2,TRBV6-6,TRBJ2-1,.,CASSYSSLAGDNEQFF,TGTGCCAGCAGTTACTCGAGCCTAGCGGGGGACAATGAGCAGTTCTTC
.,TRBV6-1,TRBJ1-1,few,CASSELMNTEAFF,TGTGCCAGCAGTGAGCTAATGAACACTGAAGCTTTCTTT
TRBD2,TRBV7-2,TRBJ2-2,.,CASSFSTSGGTNTGELFF,TGTGCCAGCAGCTTCTCGACTAGCGGGGGCACTAACACCGGGGAGCTGTTTTTT
.,TRBV7-9,TRBJ1-2,.,CASSLADYGYTF,TGTGCCAGCAGCTTAGCGGATTATGGCTACACCTTC
.,TRBV5-5,TRBJ2-7,.,CASSLEGRSYEQYF,TGTGCCAGCAGCTTGGAGGGCAGATCCTACGAGCAGTACTTC
.,TRBV27,TRBJ2-6,.,CASSLRGLGGPGANVLTF,TGTGCCAGCAGTTTACGGGGCCTGGGGGGGCCTGGGGCCAACGTCCTGACTTTC
TRBD1,TRBV27,TRBJ2-1,.,CASQQGQGSFNEQFF,TGTGCCAGCCAACAGGGACAGGGGAGTTTCAATGAGCAGTTCTTC
TRBD2,TRBV5-1,TRBJ2-2,.,CASSLRGGGVNTGELFF,TGCGCCAGCAGCCTGCGCGGCGGGGGGGTGAACACCGGGGAGCTGTTTTTT
TRBD1,TRBV7-9,TRBJ1-6,.,CASRRGQGNSPLHF,TGTGCCAGCCGTCGGGGACAGGGTAATTCACCCCTCCACTTT
.,TRBV2,TRBJ1-6,.,CASSALGPTNSPLHF,TGTGCCAGCAGCGCCCTGGGTCCTACGAATTCACCCCTCCACTTT
TRBD1,TRBV2,TRBJ1-1,few,CASGGDSSGTEAFF,TGTGCCAGTGGGGGGGACAGTTCTGGGACTGAAGCTTTCTTT